These 13 T cell receptor beta chains were sequenced from one sample in a study of T cell repertoires in cytomegalovirus infection. From the reads, TCRdb called clonotypes with MiXCR, one entry per CDR3 protein. The data hold around 550,000 distinct CDR3 sequences, with about 26% observed a single time. Sequences were obtained from PBMCs. The receptors shown here come from a human donor in good health (CMV status not recorded). Some clones in this sample may be carry-over from other donors' samples.

Only one count was recorded for this clonotype. The chain employs TRBV20-1 and TRBJ2-1; 7 bases map to TRBD2. CDR3 size: 16 residues. Germline trimming cut 1 base from V and 0 bases from J; bases unmatched to any gene: 6. Germline CDR1 DFQATT, CDR2 SNEGSKA (reference sequence). Written as DNA, the CDR3 is TGCAGTGCTAGAGCGCGGGGGAGTCGCTCCTACAATGAGCAGTTCTTC. This sequence encodes CSARARGSRSYNEQFF.

V usage is TRBV7-8 and J usage is TRBJ2-1; 8 positions agree with TRBD2. Trimming cost V 0 bases and J 9 bases; bases outside gene matches: 10. Germline V gives CDR1 SGHVS, CDR2 FQNEAQ. This CDR3 is built from 16 residues. CDR3 protein: CASSLAGSRGGGEQFF. CDR3 bases: TGTGCCAGCAGCTTAGCGGGGAGTCGGGGGGGGGGTGAGCAGTTCTTC.

The rearrangement uses TRBV7-9 and TRBJ1-5; D is perhaps TRBD1 (5 bases). This CDR3 is built from 14 residues. Trimming shortened V by 5 bases and J by 7 bases, and 15 bases separated the two germline ends. CDR1 is SEHNR, CDR2 FQNEAQ, per germline (reference sequence). The CDR3: CASSPPLGEQPQHF. CDR3 nucleotides: TGTGCCAGCAGCCCGCCGTTGGGGGAGCAGCCCCAGCATTTT.

With regard to this clonotype: With a much larger clone just one base away, this may be a read error. This chain joins TRBV12-3 or TRBV12-4 and TRBJ2-5; tentative D call: TRBD2 (6 bases). This CDR3 is 16 amino acids long. Trimming left V 8 bases short and J 1 base short, with 20 bases between. This CDR3 is CASATGTGVFQETQYF. CDR3 coding DNA: TGTGCCAGCGCAACCGGGACGGGAGTGTTCCAAGAGACCCAGTACTTC.

The V call is TRBV11-1, the J call TRBJ2-4; D gene unclear. Per germline, CDR1 SGHAT and CDR2 FQDESV (reference sequence). The V and J ends lost 1 base and 6 bases respectively, with 16 bases between them. The CDR3 extends over 16 amino acids. This CDR3 reads CASSLDYPNLPNIQYF. In DNA, the CDR3 is TGTGCCAGCAGCTTAGACTACCCCAACCTTCCAAACATTCAGTACTTC. Based on the CDR3 plus reference TRBV11-1 and TRBJ2-4, the full variable domain is EAEVAQSPRYKITEKSQAVAFWCDPISGHATLYWYRQILGQGPELLVQFQDESVVDDSQLPKDRFSAERLKGVDSTLKIQPAELGDSAMYLCASSLDYPNLPNIQYFGAGTRLSVL.

The chain combines TRBV5-1 with TRBJ2-1; unclear D gene. Trimming shortened V by 1 base and J by 7 bases, and 12 bases separated the two germline ends. The CDR3 runs 14 residues. CDR1 is SGHRS and CDR2 is YFSETQ in the germline V gene. The CDR3 here is CASSLSRKWNEQFF. CDR3 in DNA: TGCGCCAGCAGCTTGAGCCGAAAGTGGAATGAGCAGTTCTTC. Full variable domain (missing parts from reference TRBV5-1 and TRBJ2-1): KAGVTQTPRYLIKTRGQQVTLSCSPISGHRSVSWYQQTPGQGLQFLFEYFSETQRNKGNFPGRFSGRQFSNSRSEMNVSTLELGDSALYLCASSLSRKWNEQFFGPGTRLTVL.

This clonotype was seen only a few times. The CDR3 reads CAISGAGVEEQYF. The CDR3 region has the DNA TGTGCCATCAGTGGGGCAGGGGTGGAGGAGCAGTACTTC. J is TRBJ2-7 and V is TRBV10-3; D is perhaps TRBD1 (6 bases). Trimming cost V 4 bases and J 7 bases, with 14 bases left between them. The CDR3 runs to 13 residues. Germline V gene lookup returns CDR1 ENHRY and CDR2 SYGVKD.

This clonotype was counted between two and nine times. J is TRBJ2-3 and V is TRBV14, with a tentative D call TRBD2 (5 bases). The CDR3 is made up of 12 amino acids. The germline V gene encodes CDR1 SGHDN and CDR2 FVKESK. The V gene lost 1 base and the J gene lost 7 bases, with 6 bases spanning the gap. The CDR3 DNA reads as TGTGCCAGCAGCCAAGGGAGGTATACGCAGTATTTT. Translating gives CASSQGRYTQYF.

This clonotype was seen a few times. This sequence joins TRBV12-3 or TRBV12-4 and TRBJ2-3; TRBD2 matches at 8 bases. There are 15 residues in the CDR3. V trimming: 6 bases; J trimming: 4 bases; junction bases outside the gene matches: 9. CDR3 in DNA: TGTGCCAGCAGCCATACGACTAGCGACCCAGATACGCAGTATTTT. Protein: CASSHTTSDPDTQYF.

This chain links TRBV12-3 or TRBV12-4 with TRBJ1-4, with D perhaps TRBD1 (6 bases). The CDR3 consists of 18 residues. Trimming took 3 bases from V and 6 from J, leaving 23 bases between them. The CDR3 coding sequence is TGTGCCAGCAGTTTTAGTTTGGGGGGCGATAGTAGTGATGAAAAACTGTTTTTT. The encoded protein is CASSFSLGGDSSDEKLFF.

The rearrangement joins TRBV5-5 to TRBJ2-3; a weak D match, TRBD1 (6 bases). This CDR3 has 15 residues. Germline V gene lookup returns CDR1 SGHKS and CDR2 YYEKEE (reference sequence). The V end was cut by 1 base, the J end by 6 bases, with 15 bases between. CDR3 sequence: CASSLSRGPLDTQYF. CDR3 DNA: TGTGCCAGCAGCTTGAGCAGGGGACCCCTCGATACGCAGTATTTT.

This clonotype was observed a handful of times. The chain carries TRBV11-3 and TRBJ2-1; D is perhaps TRBD1 (5 bases). Trimming removed 5 bases from V and 11 bases from J, with 22 bases in between. This CDR3 spans 15 amino acids. Germline V gene lookup returns CDR1 SGHNT and CDR2 YENEEA. CDR3 loop: CASSPPEGQGAKQFF. The CDR3 DNA is TGTGCCAGCAGCCCTCCGGAAGGGCAGGGCGCAAAGCAGTTCTTC.

In DNA, the CDR3 is TGCGCCAGCAGCCAAGACAGTTTCTCTGGAAACACCATATATTTT. Translation: CASSQDSFSGNTIYF. This rearrangement joins TRBV4-3 to TRBJ1-3; no definite D call. This CDR3 spans 15 amino acids. The V gene lost 0 bases and the J gene lost 0 bases, with 6 bases spanning the gap. Germline V gene lookup returns CDR1 LGHNA and CDR2 YSLEER.